Below, 18 T cell receptor beta chains from the same sample are listed, as sequenced in a study of cytomegalovirus exposure and HLA in healthy donors. PCR employed 60 Vbeta and 13 Jbeta primers. Assay used: immunoSEQ multiplex PCR; TCRdb lists only in-frame clones, some missing. Seen here are over 200,000 clones, around 89% observed once, and the top ten hold roughly 1%. The sequenced material came from PBMCs. The receptor set was obtained from a woman aged 18-29 years in good health and CMV-seronegative.

The chain links TRBV7-9 to TRBJ2-5; 7 bases map to TRBD2. Germline V gene sequence: CDR1 SEHNR, CDR2 FQNEAQ (reference sequence). V lost 2 bases to trimming and J lost 5 bases; unmatched junction nucleotides: 11. The CDR3 totals 16 residues. The CDR3 here is CASSLITTSKGETQYF. The CDR3 DNA reads as TGTGCCAGCAGCTTAATCACGACTAGCAAAGGGGAGACCCAGTACTTC.

In DNA, the CDR3 is TGTGCCAGCAGTTCGGGACTAGCTAGGTACGAGCAGTACTTC. Translation gives CASSSGLARYEQYF. The V call is TRBV27, the J call TRBJ2-7; 9 bases fit TRBD2. V lost 4 bases, J lost 4 bases, and 5 bases stayed unmatched. CDR3 length: 14 residues. Germline V gene data show CDR1 as MNHEY and CDR2 as SMNVEV (reference sequence).

V and J are TRBV27 and TRBJ2-7; 11 bases map to TRBD2. Germline trimming cut 3 bases from V and 6 bases from J; bases unmatched to any gene: 10. The CDR3 covers 16 residues. CDR1 is MNHEY and CDR2 is SMNVEV in the germline V gene (reference sequence). CDR3 amino acids: CASSFPLAGGPGEQYF. CDR3 DNA sequence: TGTGCCAGCAGTTTCCCGTTAGCGGGAGGGCCAGGCGAGCAGTACTTC.

This chain joins TRBV5-5 and TRBJ2-2; 12 bases are shared with TRBD2. The length of the CDR3 is 18 residues. Germline CDR1 and CDR2: SGHKS and YYEKEE (reference sequence). V lost 3 bases, J lost 5 bases, and 11 bases stayed unmatched. In nucleotides, the CDR3 is TGTGCCAGCAGCTCCCGACTAGCGGGAGCCAGGGGGACCGGGGAGCTGTTTTTT. It is translated as CASSSRLAGARGTGELFF.

The rearrangement joins TRBV6-5 to TRBJ1-1; 7 positions match TRBD1. V was clipped by 4 bases and J by 1 base; unmatched bases: 6. This CDR3 comprises 15 residues. From germline, CDR1 is MNHEY and CDR2 SVGAGI. CDR3 DNA sequence: TGTGCCAGCAGTTTACAGGGGTCCGGGAACACTGAAGCTTTCTTT. Amino acid sequence: CASSLQGSGNTEAFF.

As for this clone: The junction differs from germline at one of its ends, possibly a read error. J is TRBJ1-1 and V is TRBV7-9; D not certain. CDR1 and CDR2 from the germline V gene are SEHNR and FQNEAQ (reference sequence). The length of the CDR3 is 12 residues. The CDR3 sequence is CSSSSSGLEAFF. The CDR3 coding sequence is TGTTCCAGCAGCTCCTCGGGGTTAGAAGCTTTCTTT.

The V and J genes are TRBV7-3 and TRBJ2-3; D unclear. The CDR3 spans 12 residues. CDR1 is SGHTA and CDR2 is FQGTGA in the germline V gene. Trimming took 6 bases from V and 6 from J, leaving 10 bases between them. In DNA form, the CDR3 reads TGTGCCAGCAGTCACTTAATGGATACGCAGTATTTT. Translation gives CASSHLMDTQYF.

This chain links TRBV19 with TRBJ1-2; weak D call: TRBD1 (6 bases). The germline CDR1 and CDR2 sequences are LNHDA and SQIVND (reference sequence). Trimming left V 6 bases short and J 4 bases short, with 12 bases between. CDR3 length equals 13 residues. The CDR3 region has the DNA TGTGCCAGTAGCACTTCGACAGGCTATGGCTACACCTTC. Its protein product is CASSTSTGYGYTF.

The chain employs TRBV5-1 and TRBJ2-7; D may be TRBD1 (7 bases). From germline, CDR1 is SGHRS and CDR2 YFSETQ. This CDR3 has 15 amino acids. V lost 4 bases and J 2 bases, leaving 16 bases between the germline ends. CDR3 DNA sequence: TGCGCCAGCAGCGGAGGGACAGTGTCAACCTACGAGCAGTACTTC. Amino acid sequence: CASSGGTVSTYEQYF.

The CDR3: CASSLSGLAGIGETQYF. The CDR3 DNA is TGTGCCAGCAGTTTATCGGGACTAGCGGGAATCGGGGAGACCCAGTACTTC. The V and J genes are TRBV27 and TRBJ2-5; 13 bases map to TRBD2. The J segment lost 5 bases and the V segment lost 0 bases, leaving 6 bases of the junction unmatched. The CDR3 covers 17 residues. Germline lookup yields CDR1 MNHEY and CDR2 SMNVEV (reference sequence).

Turning to this clone: Likely a read error: the CDR3 ends without its conserved phenylalanine or tryptophan. Because the CDR3's place on the DNA is in doubt, the DNA is left out and the CDR3 is given as listed by TCRdb. This chain connects TRBV5-5 to TRBJ1-1. The V gene's germline CDR1 is SGHKS and CDR2 YYEKEE (reference sequence). Ends included, the CDR3 has 12 residues. The CDR3 loop is CASSLETAPGSY.

V and J are TRBV9 and TRBJ2-7, with 9 bases identical to TRBD2. CDR1 is SGDLS and CDR2 is YYNGEE in the germline V gene. The CDR3 contains 20 residues. V was clipped by 0 bases and J by 4 bases; unmatched bases: 20. The CDR3 DNA reads TGTGCCAGCAGCGTAGGAGTCGTAGGGGGCGCGATAGCGGGGGCTTACGAGCAGTACTTC. It encodes CASSVGVVGGAIAGAYEQYF. The full variable domain, with the rest looked up from reference TRBV9 and TRBJ2-7, is DSGVTQTPKHLITATGQRVTLRCSPRSGDLSVYWYQQSLDQGLQFLIQYYNGEERAKGNILERFSAQQFPDLHSELNLSSLELGDSALYFCASSVGVVGGAIAGAYEQYFGPGTRLTVT.

The chain employs TRBV4-1 and TRBJ1-3, with D perhaps TRBD1 (6 bases). This CDR3 region has 14 residues. Between the trimmed V and J ends, which lost 1 base and 6 bases, there was a span of 10 bases. Germline CDR1 MGHRA, CDR2 YSYEKL. Here the CDR3 reads CASSQADRSNTIYF. DNA for the CDR3: TGCGCCAGCAGCCAAGCCGACAGGTCAAACACCATATATTTT.

As for this clone: Germline and junction disagree at one end, which may indicate a read error. The chain couples TRBV6-1 to TRBJ2-7; tentatively, D is TRBD2 (5 bases). The V gene's germline CDR1 is MNHNS and CDR2 SASEGT. The CDR3 totals 11 residues. The CDR3 DNA reads TGTGCCAGCAGTGAACTAGGAGGCGTGGACTTC. The encoded protein is CASSELGGVDF.

This chain joins TRBV11-2 and TRBJ1-1; a possible D gene is TRBD1 (5 bases). The germline gives CDR1 SGHAT, CDR2 FQNNGV. This CDR3 contains 13 residues. Between the trimmed V and J ends, which lost 2 bases and 5 bases, there was a span of 9 bases. CDR3 protein: CASSLRGKTEAFF. The CDR3 DNA reads as TGTGCCAGCAGCTTACGGGGGAAGACTGAAGCTTTCTTT. The variable domain in full, completed from reference TRBV11-2 and TRBJ1-1, reads EAGVAQSPRYKIIEKRQSVAFWCNPISGHATLYWYQQILGQGPKLLIQFQNNGVVDDSQLPKDRFSAERLKGVDSTLKIQPAKLEDSAVYLCASSLRGKTEAFFGQGTRLTVV.

This clone was seen a single time. This rearrangement joins TRBV19 to TRBJ2-7; the match to TRBD1 covers 8 bases. The ends lost 2 bases at V and 2 bases at J; junction bases unmatched: 14. The CDR3 extends over 18 amino acids. In germline, CDR1 is LNHDA, CDR2 SQIVND (reference sequence). CDR3 coding DNA: TGTGCCAGTAGTATAAGGAGGGGGACAGGTGGATTCACCTACGAGCAGTACTTC. It yields the protein CASSIRRGTGGFTYEQYF.

The J gene is TRBJ1-1, the V gene TRBV5-1, with D maybe TRBD1 (5 bases). This CDR3 comprises 12 residues. CDR1 is SGHRS and CDR2 is YFSETQ in the germline V gene. CDR3 DNA: TGCGTATCAACACAGGTGACCGTTGAAGCTTTCTTT. This codes for CVSTQVTVEAFF.

The chain has TRBV4-2 and TRBJ2-2, with a weak D call TRBD2 (6 bases). The CDR3 consists of 15 residues. Germline CDR1 and CDR2: LGHNA and YNFKEQ. V lost 3 bases to trimming and J lost 5 bases, with 13 bases between them. The CDR3: CASSQPGTSTGELFF. The CDR3 DNA reads as TGTGCCAGCAGCCAGCCCGGGACTTCAACCGGGGAGCTGTTTTTT.